Included here is one T cell receptor beta chain sequence, with context. This clone's antigen is unknown. The record has no base qualities; no much larger clone is one base away. The same CDR3 arises from other DNA sequences in this sample as well. From a lookup of the germline V gene, CDR1 and CDR2 are SGHTA and FQGNSA. V and J are truncated by 4 bases and 2 bases respectively, leaving an intervening sequence of 4 bases. From the cysteine up to the phenylalanine, the CDR3 has a length of 12 residues. The entry retains the CDR3 DNA only, 36 bases that are in frame from base 1. Collaborating institutions collected whole blood in K2EDTA tubes following their own protocols. For TCRbeta analysis, collaborators shipped samples as frozen whole blood, isolated PBMCs, or DNA extracted from either of those sample types. The data were taken from a study of blood T cell repertoires in COVID-19 (dated by TCRdb to about 2020). Study-level background: Collaborator samples came from the United States, Italy and Spain and covered acute and convalescent phases of COVID-19. The prospective study material was composed of cDNA or gDNA derived from T cells, B-cell-depleted T cells, or PBMCs. The dataset comprised deeply sampled blood TCRbeta repertoires from subjects exposed to, actively infected with, or recovered from COVID-19. The repertoires were released in a freely available public database meant as a resource for research on the immune response to SARS-CoV-2. The samples were drawn from two sources: the first 160 participants of the ongoing ImmuneRACE study, and 950 to 1,500 subjects contributed by 6 global collaborators. Nearly every sample came with metadata listing a de-identified subject ID, COVID-19 status, age in years and sex. HLA class I and class II types, where available, came from metadata supplied by the sample provider rather than from assay-based typing. The paper as a whole reports these results and caveats: How much clinical and demographic metadata was included differed by source and by participant, and the metadata was provided uncurated.

The immunoSEQ Assay, a bias-controlled multiplex PCR, was used to amplify TCRbeta CDR3 regions from genomic DNA. Under the source paper's analysis protocol: The number of nucleated cells in each sample was estimated by amplification of reference gene primers within the assay. Sequence reads were collapsed and filtered to measure the absolute abundance of every unique TCRbeta CDR3 rearrangement. Productive Simpson clonality was computed per sample as the square root of Simpson's diversity index over productive rearrangements. TCRdb obtained this table from immuneACCESS and retained in-frame rearrangements with V and J assigned. These tables miss some clones; where compared with another copy, unresolved V genes account for less than half of the shortfall, and the remainder is unexplained. That table supplies the V and J calls and clone size; D and trimming were determined from the DNA. The sample data list some 170,000 clones, and over 85% of these were observed just once. The ten largest clones capture roughly a sixth of the sample.

The sequence links TRBV7-2 to TRBJ2-3; there is no confident call for the D gene. Sample: peripheral blood. The clonotype was recovered from a man aged 55 to 70 with active or convalescent COVID-19. At the DNA level, the sequence is TGTGCCAGCAGCTCCTACACAGATACGCAGTATTTT. Its coded protein is CASSSYTDTQYF.